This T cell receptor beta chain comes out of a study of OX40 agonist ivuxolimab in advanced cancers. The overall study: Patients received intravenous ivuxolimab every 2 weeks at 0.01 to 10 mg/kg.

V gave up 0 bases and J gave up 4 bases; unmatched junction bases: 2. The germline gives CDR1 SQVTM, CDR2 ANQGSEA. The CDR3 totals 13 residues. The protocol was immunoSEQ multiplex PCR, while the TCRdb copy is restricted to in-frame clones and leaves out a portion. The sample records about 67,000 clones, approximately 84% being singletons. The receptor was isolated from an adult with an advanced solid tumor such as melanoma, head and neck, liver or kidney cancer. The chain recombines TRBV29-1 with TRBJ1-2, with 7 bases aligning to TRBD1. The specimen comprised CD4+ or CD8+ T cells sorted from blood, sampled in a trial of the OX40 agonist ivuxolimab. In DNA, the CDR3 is TGCAGCGTTGAAGAGGGACAGTTCTATGGCTACACCTTC. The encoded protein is CSVEEGQFYGYTF. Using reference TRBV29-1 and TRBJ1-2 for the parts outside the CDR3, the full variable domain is SAVISQKPSRDICQRGTSLTIQCQVDSQVTMMFWYRQQPGQSLTLIATANQGSEATYESGFVIDKFPISRPNLTFSTLTVSNMSPEDSSIYLCSVEEGQFYGYTFGSGTRLTVV.